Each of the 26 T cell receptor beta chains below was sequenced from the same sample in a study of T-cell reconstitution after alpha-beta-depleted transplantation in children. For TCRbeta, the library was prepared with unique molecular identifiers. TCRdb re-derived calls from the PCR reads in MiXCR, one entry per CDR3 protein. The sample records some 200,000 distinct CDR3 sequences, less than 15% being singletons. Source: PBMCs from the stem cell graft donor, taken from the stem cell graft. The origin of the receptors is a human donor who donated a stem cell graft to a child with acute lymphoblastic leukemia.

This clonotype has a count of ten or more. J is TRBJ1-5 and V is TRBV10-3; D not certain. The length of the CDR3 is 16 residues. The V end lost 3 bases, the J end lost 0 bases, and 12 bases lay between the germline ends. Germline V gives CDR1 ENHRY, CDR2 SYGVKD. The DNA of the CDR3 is TGTGCCATCAGTGAACGAGGGAGGGATAGCAATCAGCCCCAGCATTTT. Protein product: CAISERGRDSNQPQHF.

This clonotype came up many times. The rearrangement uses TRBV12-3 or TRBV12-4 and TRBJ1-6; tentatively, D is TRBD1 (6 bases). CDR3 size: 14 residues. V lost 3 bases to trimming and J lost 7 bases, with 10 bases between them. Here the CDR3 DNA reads TGTGCCAGCAGTTTGGGGGCCCAAAATTCACCCCTCCACTTT. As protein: CASSLGAQNSPLHF.

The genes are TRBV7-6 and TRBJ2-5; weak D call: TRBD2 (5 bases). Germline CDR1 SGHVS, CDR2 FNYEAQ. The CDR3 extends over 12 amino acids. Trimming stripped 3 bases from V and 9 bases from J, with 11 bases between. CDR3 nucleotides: TGTGCCAGCAGCTTCGCGGGCGGCCCCCAGTACTTC. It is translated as CASSFAGGPQYF.

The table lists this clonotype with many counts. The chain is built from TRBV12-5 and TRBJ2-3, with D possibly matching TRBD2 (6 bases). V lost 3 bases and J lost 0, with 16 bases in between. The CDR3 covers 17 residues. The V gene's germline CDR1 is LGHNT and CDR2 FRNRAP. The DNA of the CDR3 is TGTGCTAGTGGTTTTCCTTTGCGGGACGCTAGCACAGATACGCAGTATTTT. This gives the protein CASGFPLRDASTDTQYF.

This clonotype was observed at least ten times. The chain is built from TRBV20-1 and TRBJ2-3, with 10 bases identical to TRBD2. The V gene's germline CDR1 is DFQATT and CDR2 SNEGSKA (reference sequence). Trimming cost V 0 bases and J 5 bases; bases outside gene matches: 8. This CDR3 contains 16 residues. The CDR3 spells CSARDRTSGLKDTQYF. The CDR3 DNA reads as TGCAGTGCTAGAGACCGGACTAGCGGACTGAAAGATACGCAGTATTTT.

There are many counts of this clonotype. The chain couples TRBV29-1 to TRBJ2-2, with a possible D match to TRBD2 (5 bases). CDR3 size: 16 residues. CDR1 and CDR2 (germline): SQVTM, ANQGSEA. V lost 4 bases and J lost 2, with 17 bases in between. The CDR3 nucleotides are TGCAGCGTTGTAAGCGGCCTAGGGCCAAACACCGGGGAGCTGTTTTTT. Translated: CSVVSGLGPNTGELFF.

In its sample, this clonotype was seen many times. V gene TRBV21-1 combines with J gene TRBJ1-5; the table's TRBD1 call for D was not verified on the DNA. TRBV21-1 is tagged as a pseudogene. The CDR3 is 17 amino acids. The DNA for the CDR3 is TGTGCCAGCAGCCCCCTGGGGGGTCTCTTTAGCAATCAGCCCCAGCATTTT. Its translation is CASSPLGGLFSNQPQHF.

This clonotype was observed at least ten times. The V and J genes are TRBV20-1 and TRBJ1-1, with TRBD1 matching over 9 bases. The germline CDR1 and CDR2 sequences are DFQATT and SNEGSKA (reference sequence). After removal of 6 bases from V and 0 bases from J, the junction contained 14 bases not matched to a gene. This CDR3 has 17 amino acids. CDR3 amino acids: CSAKDWTGVGMNTEAFF. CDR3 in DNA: TGCAGTGCCAAAGATTGGACAGGGGTAGGGATGAACACTGAAGCTTTCTTT.

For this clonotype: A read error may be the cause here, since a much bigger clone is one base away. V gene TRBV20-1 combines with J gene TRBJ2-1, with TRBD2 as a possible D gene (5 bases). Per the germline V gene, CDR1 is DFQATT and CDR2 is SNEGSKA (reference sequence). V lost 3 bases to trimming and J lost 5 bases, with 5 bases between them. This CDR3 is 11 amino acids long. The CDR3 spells CSASGNNEQFF. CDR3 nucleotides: TGCAGTGCTAGCGGGAACAATGAGCAGTTCTTC.

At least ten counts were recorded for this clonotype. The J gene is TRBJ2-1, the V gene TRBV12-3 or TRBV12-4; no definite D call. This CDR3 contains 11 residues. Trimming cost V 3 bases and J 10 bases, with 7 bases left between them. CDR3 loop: CASSFKEEQFF. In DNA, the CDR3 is TGTGCCAGCAGTTTCAAAGAGGAGCAGTTCTTC.

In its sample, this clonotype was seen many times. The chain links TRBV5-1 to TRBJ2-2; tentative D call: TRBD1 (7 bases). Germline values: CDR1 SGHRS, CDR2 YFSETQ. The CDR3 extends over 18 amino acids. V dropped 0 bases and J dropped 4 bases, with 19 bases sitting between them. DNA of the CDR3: TGCGCCAGCAGCTTGGAATCCCCCTGGCAGGGGGGCACCGGGGAGCTGTTTTTT. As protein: CASSLESPWQGGTGELFF.

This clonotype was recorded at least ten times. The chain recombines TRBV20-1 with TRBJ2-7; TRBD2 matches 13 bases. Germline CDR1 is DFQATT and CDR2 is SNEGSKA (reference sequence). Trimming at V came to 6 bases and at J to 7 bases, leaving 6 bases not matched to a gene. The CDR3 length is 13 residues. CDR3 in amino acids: CSAPGLAGKEQYF. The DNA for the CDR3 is TGCAGTGCGCCGGGACTAGCGGGAAAGGAGCAGTACTTC.

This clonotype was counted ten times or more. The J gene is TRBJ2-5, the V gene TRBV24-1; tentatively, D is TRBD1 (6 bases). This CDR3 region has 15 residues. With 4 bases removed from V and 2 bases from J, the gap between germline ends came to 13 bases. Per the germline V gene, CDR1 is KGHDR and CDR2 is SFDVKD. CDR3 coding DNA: TGTGCCACCAGTGACCCTAGACAGGTACAAGAGACCCAGTACTTC. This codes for CATSDPRQVQETQYF.

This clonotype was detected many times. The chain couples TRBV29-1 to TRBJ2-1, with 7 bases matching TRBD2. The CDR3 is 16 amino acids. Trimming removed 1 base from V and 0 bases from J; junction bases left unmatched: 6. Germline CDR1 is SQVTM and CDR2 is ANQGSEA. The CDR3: CSVEAGGPSSYNEQFF. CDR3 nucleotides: TGCAGCGTTGAAGCGGGAGGACCCAGCTCCTACAATGAGCAGTTCTTC.

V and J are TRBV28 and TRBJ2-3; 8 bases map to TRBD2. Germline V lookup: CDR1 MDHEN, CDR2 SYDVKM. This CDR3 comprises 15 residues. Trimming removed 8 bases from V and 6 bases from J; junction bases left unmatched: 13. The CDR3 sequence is CASPPASGSFDTQYF. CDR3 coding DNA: TGTGCCAGCCCCCCGGCGAGCGGGAGTTTCGATACGCAGTATTTT.

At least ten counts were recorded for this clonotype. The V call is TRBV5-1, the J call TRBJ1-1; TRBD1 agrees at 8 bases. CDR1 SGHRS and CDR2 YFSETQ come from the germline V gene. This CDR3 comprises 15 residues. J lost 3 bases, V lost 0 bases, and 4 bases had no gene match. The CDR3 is CASSLGDRRYTEAFF. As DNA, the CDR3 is TGCGCCAGCAGCTTGGGGGACAGGAGGTACACTGAAGCTTTCTTT.

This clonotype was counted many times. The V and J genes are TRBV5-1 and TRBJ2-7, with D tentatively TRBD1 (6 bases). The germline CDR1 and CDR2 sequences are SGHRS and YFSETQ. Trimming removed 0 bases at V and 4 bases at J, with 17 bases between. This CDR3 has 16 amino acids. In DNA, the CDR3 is TGCGCCAGCAGCTTGGAAGTACGACAGGAAACTTACGAGCAGTACTTC. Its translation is CASSLEVRQETYEQYF.

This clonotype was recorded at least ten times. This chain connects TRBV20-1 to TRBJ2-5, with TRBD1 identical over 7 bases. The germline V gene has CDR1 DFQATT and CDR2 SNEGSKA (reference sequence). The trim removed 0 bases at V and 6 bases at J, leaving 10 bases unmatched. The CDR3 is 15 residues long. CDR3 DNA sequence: TGCAGTGCTAGAGACCGGGTAGGGGGCTGGCAGACCCAGTACTTC. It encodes CSARDRVGGWQTQYF.

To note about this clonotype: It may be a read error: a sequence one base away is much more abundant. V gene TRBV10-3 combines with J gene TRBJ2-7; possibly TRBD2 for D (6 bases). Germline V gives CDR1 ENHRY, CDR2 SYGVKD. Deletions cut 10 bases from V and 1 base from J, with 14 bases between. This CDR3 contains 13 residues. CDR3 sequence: CASGASDSYEQYF. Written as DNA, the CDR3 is TGTGCCAGCGGGGCCAGCGATTCCTACGAGCAGTACTTC.

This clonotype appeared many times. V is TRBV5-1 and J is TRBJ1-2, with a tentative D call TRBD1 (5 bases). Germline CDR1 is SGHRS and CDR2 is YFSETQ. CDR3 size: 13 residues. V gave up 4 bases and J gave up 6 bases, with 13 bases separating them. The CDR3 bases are TGCGCCAGCAGCGGTACAGGTCGCAATGGCTACACCTTC. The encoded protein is CASSGTGRNGYTF.

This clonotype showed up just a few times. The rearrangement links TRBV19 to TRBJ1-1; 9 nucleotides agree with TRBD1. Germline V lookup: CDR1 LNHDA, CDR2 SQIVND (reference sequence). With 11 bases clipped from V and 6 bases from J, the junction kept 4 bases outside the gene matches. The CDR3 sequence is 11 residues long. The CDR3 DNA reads TGTGCCGGGAGGACAGGGGCTGAAGCTTTCTTT. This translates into CAGRTGAEAFF. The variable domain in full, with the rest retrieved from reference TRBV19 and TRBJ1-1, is DGGITQSPKYLFRKEGQNVTLSCEQNLNHDAMYWYRQDPGQGLRLIYYSQIVNDFQKGDIAEGYSVSREKKESFPLTVTSAQKNPTAFYLCAGRTGAEAFFGQGTRLTVV.

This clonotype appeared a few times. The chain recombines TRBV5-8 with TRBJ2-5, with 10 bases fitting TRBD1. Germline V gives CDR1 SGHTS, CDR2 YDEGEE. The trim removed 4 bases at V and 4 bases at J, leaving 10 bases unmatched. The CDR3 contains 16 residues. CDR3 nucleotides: TGTGCCAGCAGCCCGGGCGGACAGGGGGGAGGAGAGACCCAGTACTTC. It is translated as CASSPGGQGGGETQYF.

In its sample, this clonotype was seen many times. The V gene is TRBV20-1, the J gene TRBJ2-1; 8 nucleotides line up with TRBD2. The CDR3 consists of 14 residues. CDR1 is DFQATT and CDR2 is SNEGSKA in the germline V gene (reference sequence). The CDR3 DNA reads TGCAGCCCTACACTAGCGGACTCCTACAATGAGCAGTTCTTC. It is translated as CSPTLADSYNEQFF.

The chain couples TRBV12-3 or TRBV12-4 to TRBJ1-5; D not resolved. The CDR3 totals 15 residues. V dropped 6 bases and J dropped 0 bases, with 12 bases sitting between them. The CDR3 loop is CASRPSGPSNQPQHF. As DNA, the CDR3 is TGTGCCAGCAGACCCTCGGGCCCTAGCAATCAGCCCCAGCATTTT.

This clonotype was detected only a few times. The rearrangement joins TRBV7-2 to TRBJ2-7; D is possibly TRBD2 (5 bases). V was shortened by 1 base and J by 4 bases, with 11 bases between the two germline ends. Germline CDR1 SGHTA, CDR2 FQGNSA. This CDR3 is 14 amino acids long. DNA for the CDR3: TGTGCCAGCAGCTTAGGGCGTACTAGTTACGAGCAGTACTTC. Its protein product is CASSLGRTSYEQYF.

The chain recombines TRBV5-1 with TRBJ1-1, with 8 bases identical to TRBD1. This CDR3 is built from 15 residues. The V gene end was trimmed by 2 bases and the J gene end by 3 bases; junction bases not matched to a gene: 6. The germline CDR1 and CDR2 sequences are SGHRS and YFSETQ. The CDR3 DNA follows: TGCGCCAGCAGCTTAACCGGGACAGGTGACACTGAAGCTTTCTTT. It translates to CASSLTGTGDTEAFF.